The subject of this entry is one T cell receptor beta chain. The antigen remains undetermined. Assay used: immunoSEQ multiplex PCR; TCRdb lists only in-frame clones, some missing. Of 120,000 to 150,000 clones in the sample, roughly 90% were seen once. Trimming removed 4 bases at V and 6 bases at J, with 12 bases between. Germline values: CDR1 SGHVS, CDR2 FQNEAQ. The CDR3 is 13 residues long. This sample is drawn from a study of T cell responses to AZD1222 COVID-19 vaccine. Whole-study findings and limits: Sampled repertoires all dated from after the peak T cell response. There were mostly white British donors and more females than males, and clonal diversity was possibly underestimated. Only five or six AZD1222 recipients tested seropositive at baseline.

The TCR was taken from an adult in good health. The V and J genes are TRBV7-8 and TRBJ1-2; D not resolved. The specimen was peripheral blood, collected on day 0 of AZD1222 vaccination. CDR3: CASSYRQAHGYTF. For the CDR3, the DNA is TGTGCCAGCAGCTACCGACAAGCCCATGGCTACACCTTC.